These T cell receptor beta chains were read from a single sample in a study of blood T cell repertoires in COVID-19. Sequenced by immunoSEQ multiplex PCR; TCRdb stores in-frame clones only, minus some. The sample shows roughly 87,000 clones, about 87% of them seen only once. The sequenced sample consisted of peripheral blood. The receptors shown here come from a man aged 35-49 years with acute or convalescent COVID-19. Both conserved end residues are trimmed from each CDR3. Rows may omit the clone size; those that give it use once, few, many or a size class.

clone_size cdr3_length v_call cdr3_aa
NA 13 TRBV30 AWSDRRVARSEQY
NA 13 TRBV5-6 ASSPGQGGNYGYT
NA 13 TRBV6-2/TRBV6-3 ASSFRLAGTGELF
NA 12 TRBV13 ASRGQGQTDTQY
once 13 TRBV9 ASSETSGGTNEQF
NA 15 TRBV6-2/TRBV6-3 ASSYGRLAGLQETQY
once 14 TRBV14 ASSRERDDSYNEQF
NA 10 TRBV3-1/TRBV3-2 ASSPSNTEAF
NA 14 TRBV5-8 ASSPGTSGGEETQY
NA 13 TRBV5-4 ASSLPPQGNYGYT
NA 15 TRBV5-4 ASSPKGGGQSKNIQY
NA 12 TRBV7-8 ASSLAGTQPGYT
NA 9 TRBV2 ASSEEGKLF
NA 13 TRBV5-5 ASSHGLATYNEQF
NA 11 TRBV3-1/TRBV3-2 ASSQELAGEQY
NA 12 TRBV5-1 ASSLGRGGYGYT
NA 14 TRBV5-6 ASSLDGTGKNQPQH
NA 15 TRBV5-1 ASSTGGTGSPLYGYT
NA 13 TRBV3-1/TRBV3-2 ASSHGEGGYNEQF
NA 12 TRBV10-3 AISEGAGAGEQY
once 13 TRBV27 ASSLPAGMYNEQF
NA 14 TRBV24-1 ATTRGGGQSTDTQY
NA 15 TRBV25-1 ASSDPEDRGMNTEAF
NA 13 TRBV18 ASSPLDGENTEAF
few 13 TRBV11-2 ASSPQGFDDSPLH